This TCR beta chain was observed in a study of CXCR3-negative and CXCR3-positive naive CD8 T cells. Findings and caveats of the study: For CXCR3-positive naive cells, TRB CDR3s were more hydrophobic than those of CXCR3-negative naive cells. Memory CD8+ cells showed much lower diversity, while both naive subsets displayed comparably high diversity.

As regards this clonotype: The target antigen is unknown.

CDR3 length: 15 amino acids. In germline, CDR1 is MGHDK, CDR2 SYGVNS. Subsets of CD8+ T cells were each sorted in triplicate at around 320,000 cells apiece. Cells that were CD45RO-CCR7+CD27+CD95- constituted naive CD8+ T cells. Researchers prepared the TRB cDNA libraries using 5' RACE with UMI labels. TCRdb derives one entry per CDR3 protein from the 5' RACE reads, leaving out DNA. The listing contains over 100,000 distinct CDR3 sequences. Specimen: naive CXCR3+ CD8+ T cells from blood. Subset described: CD45RO-CCR7+CD27+CD95- naive CD8+ T cells expressing CXCR3 (TNR3+). The rearrangement joins TRBV25-1 to TRBJ1-1; TCRdb's D gene call, TRBD1, goes unchecked for lack of DNA. This TCR was recovered from a human donor in good health. Some clones in this sample may be carry-over from other donors' samples. This CDR3 is CASSELPGVDTEAFF.